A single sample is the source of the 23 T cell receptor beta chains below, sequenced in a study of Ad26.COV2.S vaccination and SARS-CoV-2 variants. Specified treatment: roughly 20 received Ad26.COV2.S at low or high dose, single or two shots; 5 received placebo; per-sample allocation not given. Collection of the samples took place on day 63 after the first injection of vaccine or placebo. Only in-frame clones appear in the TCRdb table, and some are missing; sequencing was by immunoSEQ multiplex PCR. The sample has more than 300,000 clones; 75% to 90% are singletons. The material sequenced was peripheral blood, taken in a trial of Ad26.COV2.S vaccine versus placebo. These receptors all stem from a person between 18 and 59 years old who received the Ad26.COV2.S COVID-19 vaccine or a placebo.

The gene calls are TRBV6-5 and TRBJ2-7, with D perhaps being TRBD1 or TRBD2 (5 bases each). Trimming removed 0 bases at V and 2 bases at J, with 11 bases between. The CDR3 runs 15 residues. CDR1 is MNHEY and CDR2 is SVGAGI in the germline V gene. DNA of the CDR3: TGTGCCAGCAGTTACTCGATTGGGGGAACCTACGAGCAGTACTTC. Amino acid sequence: CASSYSIGGTYEQYF.

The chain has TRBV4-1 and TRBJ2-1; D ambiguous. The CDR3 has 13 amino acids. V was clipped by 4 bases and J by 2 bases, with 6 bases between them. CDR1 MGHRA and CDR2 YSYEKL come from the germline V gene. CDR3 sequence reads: CASSRRTYNEQFF. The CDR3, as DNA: TGCGCCAGCAGCCGACGGACCTACAATGAGCAGTTCTTC.

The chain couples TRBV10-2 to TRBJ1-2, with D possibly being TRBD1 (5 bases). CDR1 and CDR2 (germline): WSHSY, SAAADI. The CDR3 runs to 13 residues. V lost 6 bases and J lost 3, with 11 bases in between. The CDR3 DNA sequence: TGCGCCAGCAGGCCCAGGGCGGACTATGGCTACACCTTC. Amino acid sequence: CASRPRADYGYTF.

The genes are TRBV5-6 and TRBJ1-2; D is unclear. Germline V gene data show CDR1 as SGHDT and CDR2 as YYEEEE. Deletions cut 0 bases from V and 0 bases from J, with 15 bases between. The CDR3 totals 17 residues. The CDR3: CASSLVAERVANYGYTF. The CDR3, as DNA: TGTGCCAGCAGCTTGGTAGCAGAGAGAGTAGCTAACTATGGCTACACCTTC.

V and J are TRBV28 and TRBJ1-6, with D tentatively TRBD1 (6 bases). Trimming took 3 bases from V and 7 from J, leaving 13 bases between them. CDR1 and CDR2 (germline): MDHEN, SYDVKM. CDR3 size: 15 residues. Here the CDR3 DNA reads TGTGCCAGCAGTTTCCCGGGGGCTGAGAATTCACCCCTCCACTTT. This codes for CASSFPGAENSPLHF.

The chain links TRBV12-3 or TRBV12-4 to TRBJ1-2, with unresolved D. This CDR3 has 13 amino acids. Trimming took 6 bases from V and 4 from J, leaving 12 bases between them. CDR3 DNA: TGTGCCAGCAGCCTCAGAAGAACCTATGGCTACACCTTC. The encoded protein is CASSLRRTYGYTF.

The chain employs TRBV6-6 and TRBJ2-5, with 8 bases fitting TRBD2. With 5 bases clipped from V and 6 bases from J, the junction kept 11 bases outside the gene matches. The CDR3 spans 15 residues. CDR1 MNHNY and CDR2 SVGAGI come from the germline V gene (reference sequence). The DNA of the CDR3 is TGTGCCAGCAGTCCCCCCAGCGGGGGCTTACAGACCCAGTACTTC. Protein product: CASSPPSGGLQTQYF.

CDR3 sequence: CASSHVLAGGPIEQFF. The CDR3 DNA reads as TGCGCCAGCAGCCATGTTCTAGCGGGGGGCCCCATTGAGCAGTTCTTC. V usage is TRBV4-3 and J usage is TRBJ2-1; 11 bases map to TRBD2. The CDR3 is 16 amino acids. J gave up 9 bases and V 3 bases, and 10 bases lay outside the gene matches. Per germline, CDR1 LGHNA and CDR2 YSLEER.

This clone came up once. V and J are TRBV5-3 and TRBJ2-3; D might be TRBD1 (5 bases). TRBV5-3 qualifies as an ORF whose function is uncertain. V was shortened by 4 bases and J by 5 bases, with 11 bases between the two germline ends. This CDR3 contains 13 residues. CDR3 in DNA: TGTGCCAGAAGCCTGACAGATCGAGATACGCAGTATTTT. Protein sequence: CARSLTDRDTQYF.

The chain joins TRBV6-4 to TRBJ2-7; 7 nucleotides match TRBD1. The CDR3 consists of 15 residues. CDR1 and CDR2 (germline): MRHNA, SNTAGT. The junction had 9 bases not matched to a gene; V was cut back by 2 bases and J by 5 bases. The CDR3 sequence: CASSDGTAPRHEQYF. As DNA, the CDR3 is TGTGCCAGCAGTGACGGGACAGCCCCCCGCCACGAGCAGTACTTC.

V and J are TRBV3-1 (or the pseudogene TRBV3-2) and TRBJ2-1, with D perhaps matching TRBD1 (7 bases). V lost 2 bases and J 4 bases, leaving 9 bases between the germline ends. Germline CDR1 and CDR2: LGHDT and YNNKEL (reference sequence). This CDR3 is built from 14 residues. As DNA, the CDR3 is TGTGCCAGCAGCCAATCAGGGGGGTACAATGAGCAGTTCTTC. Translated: CASSQSGGYNEQFF.

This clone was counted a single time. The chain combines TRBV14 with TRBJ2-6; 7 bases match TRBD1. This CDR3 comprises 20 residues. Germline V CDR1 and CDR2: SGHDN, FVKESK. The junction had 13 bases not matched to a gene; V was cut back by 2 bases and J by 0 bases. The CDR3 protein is CASSQPLGRTGPSGANVLTF. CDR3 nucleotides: TGTGCCAGCAGCCAACCCTTAGGAAGGACAGGCCCCTCTGGGGCCAACGTCCTGACTTTC.

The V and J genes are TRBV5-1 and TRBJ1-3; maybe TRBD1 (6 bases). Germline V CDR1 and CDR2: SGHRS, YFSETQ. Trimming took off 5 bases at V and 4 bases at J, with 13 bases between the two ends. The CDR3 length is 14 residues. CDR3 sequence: CASRAPGAGNTIYF. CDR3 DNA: TGCGCCAGCAGAGCCCCAGGGGCAGGAAACACCATATATTTT.

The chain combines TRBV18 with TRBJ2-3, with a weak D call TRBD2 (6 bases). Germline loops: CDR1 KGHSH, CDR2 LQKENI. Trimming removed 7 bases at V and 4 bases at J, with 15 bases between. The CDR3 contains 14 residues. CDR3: CASWGGSGPDTQYF. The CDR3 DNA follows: TGTGCCAGCTGGGGAGGATCAGGCCCAGATACGCAGTATTTT.

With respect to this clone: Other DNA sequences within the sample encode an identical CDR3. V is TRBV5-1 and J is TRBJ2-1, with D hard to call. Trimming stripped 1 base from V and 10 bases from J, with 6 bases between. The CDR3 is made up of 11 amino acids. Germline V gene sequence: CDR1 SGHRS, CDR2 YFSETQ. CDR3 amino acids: CASSLRLEQFF. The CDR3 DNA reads TGCGCCAGCAGCTTGAGGCTCGAGCAGTTCTTC.

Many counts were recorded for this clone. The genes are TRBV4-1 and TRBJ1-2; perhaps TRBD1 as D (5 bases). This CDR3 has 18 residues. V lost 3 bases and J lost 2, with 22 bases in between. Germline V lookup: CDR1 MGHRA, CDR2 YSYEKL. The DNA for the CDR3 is TGCGCCAGCAGCCAGCGTTCATATCAGGGCTCAGGAAACTATGGCTACACCTTC. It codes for CASSQRSYQGSGNYGYTF.

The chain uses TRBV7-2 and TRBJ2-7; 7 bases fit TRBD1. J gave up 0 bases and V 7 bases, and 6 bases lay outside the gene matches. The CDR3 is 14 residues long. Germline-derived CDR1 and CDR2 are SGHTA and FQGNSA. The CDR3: CASNPTGSSYEQYF. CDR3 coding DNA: TGTGCCAGCAACCCGACAGGGAGCTCCTACGAGCAGTACTTC.

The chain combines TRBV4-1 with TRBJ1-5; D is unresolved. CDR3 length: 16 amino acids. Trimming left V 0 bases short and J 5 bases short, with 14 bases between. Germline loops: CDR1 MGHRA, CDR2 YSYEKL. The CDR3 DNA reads TGCGCCAGCAGCCAAGATTACGGCCAGGCGGATCAGCCCCAGCATTTT. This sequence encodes CASSQDYGQADQPQHF.

The CDR3: CASSDPGQGHSPLHF. CDR3 bases: TGTGCCAGCAGTGACCCTGGACAGGGTCATTCACCCCTCCACTTT. This rearrangement joins TRBV5-5 to TRBJ1-6, with 8 bases that match TRBD1. CDR3 length: 15 residues. V dropped 5 bases and J dropped 8; count of bases not matched to a gene: 9. Germline CDR1 and CDR2: SGHKS and YYEKEE (reference sequence). The entire variable domain, with the rest obtained from reference TRBV5-5 and TRBJ1-6, is as follows: DAGVTQSPTHLIKTRGQQVTLRCSPISGHKSVSWYQQVLGQGPQFIFQYYEKEERGRGNFPDRFSARQFPNYSSELNVNALLLGDSALYLCASSDPGQGHSPLHFGNGTRLTVT.

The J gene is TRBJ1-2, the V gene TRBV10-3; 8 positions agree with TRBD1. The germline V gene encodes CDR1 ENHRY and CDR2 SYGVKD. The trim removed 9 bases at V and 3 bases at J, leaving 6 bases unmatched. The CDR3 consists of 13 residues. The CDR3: CAMRTGNDYGYTF. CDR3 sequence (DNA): TGTGCCATGAGGACAGGGAATGACTATGGCTACACCTTC.

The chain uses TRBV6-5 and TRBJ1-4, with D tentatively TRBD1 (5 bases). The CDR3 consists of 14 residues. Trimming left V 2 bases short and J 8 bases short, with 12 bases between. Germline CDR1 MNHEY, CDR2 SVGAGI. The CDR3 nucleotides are TGTGCCAGCAGTTACAGGGGCCTCCAAGAAAAACTGTTTTTT. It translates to CASSYRGLQEKLFF.

The CDR3: CASSVGASGSPYNEQFF. In DNA form, the CDR3 reads TGTGCCAGCAGCGTAGGGGCTAGCGGGAGCCCCTACAATGAGCAGTTCTTC. The J gene is TRBJ2-1, the V gene TRBV9, with TRBD2 identical over 10 bases. In germline, CDR1 is SGDLS, CDR2 YYNGEE. V dropped 0 bases and J dropped 2; count of bases not matched to a gene: 5. This CDR3 spans 17 amino acids.

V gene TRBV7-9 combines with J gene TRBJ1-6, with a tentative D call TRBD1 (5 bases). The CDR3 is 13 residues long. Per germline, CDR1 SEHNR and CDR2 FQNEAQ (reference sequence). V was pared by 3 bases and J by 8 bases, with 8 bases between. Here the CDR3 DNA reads TGTGCCAGCAGCTTCGGGGCTGATTCACCCCTCCACTTT. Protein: CASSFGADSPLHF.